A single sample gave rise to the 19 T cell receptor beta chains below, sequenced in a study of blood T cell repertoires in COVID-19. Using immunoSEQ multiplex PCR, the repertoire was profiled, and TCRdb retains in-frame clones only, with some absent. The table shows 60,000 to 65,000 clones, with 70% to 80% occurring only once. Sequenced sample: peripheral blood. These receptor sequences come from a woman older than 75 with acute or convalescent COVID-19.

This clone has only one observation. The gene calls are TRBV19 and TRBJ1-1; perhaps TRBD1 as D (6 bases). The V and J ends lost 7 bases and 3 bases respectively, with 12 bases between them. Per germline, CDR1 LNHDA and CDR2 SQIVND (reference sequence). The CDR3 has 13 amino acids. The CDR3, as DNA: TGTGCCAGTACGCCAACAGGGTACACTGAAGCTTTCTTT. This codes for CASTPTGYTEAFF.

V gene TRBV6-6 combines with J gene TRBJ2-7; 8 bases match TRBD2. The CDR3 contains 14 residues. The V segment lost 6 bases and the J segment 0 bases; nucleotides outside the gene matches: 4. Germline CDR1 and CDR2: MNHNY and SVGAGI (reference sequence). The CDR3, as DNA: TGTGCCAGCAGCTCGAGCGGGAGCTCCTACGAGCAGTACTTC. Translating it yields CASSSSGSSYEQYF.

The CDR3 DNA follows: TGTGCCTGGACTAGCGGAGGAGATACGCAGTATTTT. Amino acid sequence: CAWTSGGDTQYF. The gene calls are TRBV30 and TRBJ2-3; TRBD2 matches at 7 bases. The CDR3 totals 12 residues. Germline V gene sequence: CDR1 GTSNPN, CDR2 SVGIG (reference sequence). Germline trimming cut 4 bases from V and 5 bases from J; bases unmatched to any gene: 3.

The CDR3 sequence is CASRPGSTDHYGYTF. The CDR3, as DNA: TGTGCCAGTCGGCCGGGCTCGACAGACCACTATGGCTACACCTTC. The rearrangement links TRBV28 to TRBJ1-2, with D perhaps matching TRBD1 (5 bases). This CDR3 comprises 15 residues. Germline CDR1 and CDR2: MDHEN and SYDVKM. V was pared by 9 bases and J by 3 bases, with 20 bases between.

The gene calls are TRBV5-1 and TRBJ2-1; weak D call: TRBD1 (8 bases). Germline V gene lookup returns CDR1 SGHRS and CDR2 YFSETQ. The V end was cut by 0 bases, the J end by 7 bases, with 32 bases between. This CDR3 contains 21 residues. CDR3 sequence (DNA): TGCGCCAGCAGCTTGGACCTCCCCGGGGGGCCAGGGGGCCAAAAGGGGAATGAGCAGTTCTTC. As protein: CASSLDLPGGPGGQKGNEQFF.

The chain combines TRBV29-1 with TRBJ2-3; TRBD1 matches at 7 bases. Trimming took 6 bases from V and 4 from J; bases not matched to a gene: 7. This CDR3 has 13 amino acids. Germline CDR1 is SQVTM and CDR2 is ANQGSEA. DNA for the CDR3: TGCAGCGTGCTCACGGGACAGTCAGATACGCAGTATTTT. It is translated as CSVLTGQSDTQYF.

V and J are TRBV18 and TRBJ1-4; the D gene is possibly TRBD1 (5 bases). CDR1 and CDR2 from the germline V gene are KGHSH and LQKENI. V shed 3 bases and J shed 2 bases, with 13 bases lying between them. This CDR3 has 16 residues. CDR3 nucleotides: TGTGCCAGCTCACCCTTTGGCGGGGGGACTAATGAAAAACTGTTTTTT. The encoded protein is CASSPFGGGTNEKLFF.

The rearrangement joins TRBV19 to TRBJ2-5, with a weak D call TRBD2 (5 bases). Germline V CDR1 and CDR2: LNHDA, SQIVND (reference sequence). The length of the CDR3 is 11 residues. V lost 9 bases, J lost 3 bases, and 8 bases lay in between. The CDR3 coding sequence is TGTGCCAGCCCCGGGAAAGAGACCCAGTACTTC. It yields the protein CASPGKETQYF.

This clone has only a few counts. This chain joins TRBV28 and TRBJ1-2, with 11 bases aligning to TRBD1. The germline gives CDR1 MDHEN, CDR2 SYDVKM. Trimming cost V 5 bases and J 4 bases; bases outside gene matches: 3. This CDR3 is 14 amino acids long. The CDR3 DNA is TGTGCCAGCAGTGGGACAGGGGGGACCTATGGCTACACCTTC. The encoded protein is CASSGTGGTYGYTF.

The chain employs TRBV9 and TRBJ2-3; D remains unclear. Trimming stripped 0 bases from V and 3 bases from J, with 5 bases between. The CDR3 consists of 13 residues. CDR1 SGDLS and CDR2 YYNGEE come from the germline V gene. CDR3 sequence (DNA): TGTGCCAGCAGCGTAGCTAGTACAGATACGCAGTATTTT. This translates into CASSVASTDTQYF.

The chain carries TRBV29-1 and TRBJ1-2; 11 bases agree with TRBD1. J gave up 4 bases and V 6 bases, and 4 bases lay outside the gene matches. The CDR3 totals 13 residues. In germline, CDR1 is SQVTM, CDR2 ANQGSEA. The CDR3 coding sequence is TGCAGCGTAGGGACAGGGGGTGCCTATGGCTACACCTTC. Translating it yields CSVGTGGAYGYTF.

This chain joins TRBV20-1 and TRBJ1-5; 9 bases are a match to TRBD1. V lost 3 bases and J lost 0; bases outside the gene matches: 6. The CDR3 spans 16 residues. Germline-derived CDR1 and CDR2 are DFQATT and SNEGSKA (reference sequence). CDR3 sequence (DNA): TGCAGTGCTAGTTCCCCGGACAGGGGTAGCAATCAGCCCCAGCATTTT. Encoded protein: CSASSPDRGSNQPQHF.

The chain has TRBV1 and TRBJ2-7; the table assigns TRBD2, which was not confirmed against the DNA. TRBV1 is a pseudogene. The CDR3 spans 14 residues. CDR3 in DNA: TGCACCAGCAGCCCGGCCGGGGGAACCTACGAGCAGTACTTC. Translated, it gives CTSSPAGGTYEQYF.

The chain couples TRBV5-6 to TRBJ1-1; 7 bases match TRBD1. This CDR3 is built from 14 residues. The germline CDR1 and CDR2 sequences are SGHDT and YYEEEE. Germline trimming cut 4 bases from V and 5 bases from J; bases unmatched to any gene: 8. The chain's CDR3 is CASSRDRANTEAFF. CDR3 DNA sequence: TGTGCCAGCAGCCGAGACAGGGCGAATACTGAAGCTTTCTTT. Full variable domain (outside the CDR3, taken from reference TRBV5-6 and TRBJ1-1): DAGVTQSPTHLIKTRGQQVTLRCSPKSGHDTVSWYQQALGQGPQFIFQYYEEEERQRGNFPDRFSGHQFPNYSSELNVNALLLGDSALYLCASSRDRANTEAFFGQGTRLTVV.

The chain recombines TRBV5-1 with TRBJ2-1; TRBD2 agrees at 7 bases. Unmatched junction bases numbered 7, after V lost 1 base and J lost 3 bases. Germline V gene lookup returns CDR1 SGHRS and CDR2 YFSETQ. CDR3 length: 16 amino acids. CDR3 residues: CASSLTGTTIYNEQFF. The DNA for the CDR3 is TGCGCCAGCAGCTTGACTGGGACTACCATCTACAATGAGCAGTTCTTC.

The chain uses TRBV28 and TRBJ2-3, with no clear D. V lost 6 bases to trimming and J lost 4 bases, with 11 bases between them. This CDR3 is 13 amino acids long. Germline loops: CDR1 MDHEN, CDR2 SYDVKM. The CDR3 bases are TGTGCCAGCAGCCTAGGAGCCTCAGATACGCAGTATTTT. This gives the protein CASSLGASDTQYF.

V and J are TRBV7-9 and TRBJ2-7; 8 bases are a match to TRBD1. There are 14 residues in the CDR3. Germline-derived CDR1 and CDR2 are SEHNR and FQNEAQ (reference sequence). Unmatched junction bases numbered 10, after V lost 7 bases and J lost 5 bases. The CDR3 sequence: CASTPGQGPDEQYF. In DNA form, the CDR3 reads TGTGCCAGCACTCCAGGACAGGGACCGGACGAGCAGTACTTC.

The table lists this clone with a few counts. This chain links TRBV5-1 with TRBJ2-3; TRBD2 aligns across 8 bases. This CDR3 has 16 residues. The germline V gene has CDR1 SGHRS and CDR2 YFSETQ. Unmatched junction bases numbered 11, after V lost 4 bases and J lost 4 bases. Here the CDR3 reads CASSPAPGGRSDTQYF. Written as DNA, the CDR3 is TGCGCCAGCAGCCCGGCTCCGGGAGGGCGATCAGATACGCAGTATTTT.

This clone was observed a single time. This chain uses TRBV20-1 with TRBJ1-1; D unresolved. The CDR3 has 10 residues. Trimming pared 5 bases from V and 2 bases from J, leaving 3 bases between. Germline CDR1 reads DFQATT; CDR2 reads SNEGSKA (reference sequence). In DNA, the CDR3 is TGCAGTGCTTCAAACACTGAAGCTTTCTTT. Protein sequence: CSASNTEAFF.